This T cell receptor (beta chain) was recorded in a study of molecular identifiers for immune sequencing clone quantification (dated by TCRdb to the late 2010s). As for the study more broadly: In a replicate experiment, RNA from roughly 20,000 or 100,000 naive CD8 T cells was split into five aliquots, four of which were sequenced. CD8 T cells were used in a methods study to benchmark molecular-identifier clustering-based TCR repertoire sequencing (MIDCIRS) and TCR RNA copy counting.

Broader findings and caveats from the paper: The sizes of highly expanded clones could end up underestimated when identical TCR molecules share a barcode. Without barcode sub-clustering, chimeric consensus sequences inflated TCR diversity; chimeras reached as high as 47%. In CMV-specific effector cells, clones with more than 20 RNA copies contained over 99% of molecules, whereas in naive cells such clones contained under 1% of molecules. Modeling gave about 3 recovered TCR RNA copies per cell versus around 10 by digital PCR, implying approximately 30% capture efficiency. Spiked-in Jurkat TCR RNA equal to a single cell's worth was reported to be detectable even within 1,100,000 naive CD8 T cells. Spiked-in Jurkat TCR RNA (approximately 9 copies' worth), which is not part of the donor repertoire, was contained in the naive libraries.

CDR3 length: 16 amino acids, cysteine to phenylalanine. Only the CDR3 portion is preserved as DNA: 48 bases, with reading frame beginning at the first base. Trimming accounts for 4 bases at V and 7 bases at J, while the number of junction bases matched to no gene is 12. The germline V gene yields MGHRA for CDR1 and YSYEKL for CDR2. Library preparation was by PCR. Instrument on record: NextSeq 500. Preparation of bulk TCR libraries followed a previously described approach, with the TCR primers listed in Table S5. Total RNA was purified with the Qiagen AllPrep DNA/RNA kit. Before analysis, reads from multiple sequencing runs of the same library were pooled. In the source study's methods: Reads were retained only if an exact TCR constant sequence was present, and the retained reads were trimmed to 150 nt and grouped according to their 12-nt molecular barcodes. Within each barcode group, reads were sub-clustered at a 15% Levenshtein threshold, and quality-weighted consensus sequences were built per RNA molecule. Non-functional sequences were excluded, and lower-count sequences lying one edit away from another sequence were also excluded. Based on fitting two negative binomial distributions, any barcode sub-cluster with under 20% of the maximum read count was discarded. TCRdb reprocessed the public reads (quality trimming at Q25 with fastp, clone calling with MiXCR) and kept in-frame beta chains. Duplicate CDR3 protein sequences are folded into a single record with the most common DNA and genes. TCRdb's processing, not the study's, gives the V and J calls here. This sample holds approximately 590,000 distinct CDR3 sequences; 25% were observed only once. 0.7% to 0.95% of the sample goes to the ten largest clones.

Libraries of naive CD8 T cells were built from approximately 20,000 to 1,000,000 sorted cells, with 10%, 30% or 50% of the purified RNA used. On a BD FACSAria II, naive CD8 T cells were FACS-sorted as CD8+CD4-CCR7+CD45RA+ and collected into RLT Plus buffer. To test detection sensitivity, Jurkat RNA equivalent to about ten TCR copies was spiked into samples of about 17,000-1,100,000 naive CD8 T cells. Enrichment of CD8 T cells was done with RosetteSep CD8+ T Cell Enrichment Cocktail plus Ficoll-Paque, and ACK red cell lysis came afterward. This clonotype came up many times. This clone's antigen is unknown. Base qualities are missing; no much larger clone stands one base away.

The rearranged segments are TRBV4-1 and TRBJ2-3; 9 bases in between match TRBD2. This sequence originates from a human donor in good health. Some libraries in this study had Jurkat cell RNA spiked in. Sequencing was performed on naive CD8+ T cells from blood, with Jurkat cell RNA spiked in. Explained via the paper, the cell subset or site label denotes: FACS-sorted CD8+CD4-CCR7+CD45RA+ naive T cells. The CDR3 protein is CASSPLGGLAAHTQYF. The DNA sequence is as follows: TGCGCCAGCAGCCCCCTTGGGGGACTAGCTGCGCATACGCAGTATTTT.